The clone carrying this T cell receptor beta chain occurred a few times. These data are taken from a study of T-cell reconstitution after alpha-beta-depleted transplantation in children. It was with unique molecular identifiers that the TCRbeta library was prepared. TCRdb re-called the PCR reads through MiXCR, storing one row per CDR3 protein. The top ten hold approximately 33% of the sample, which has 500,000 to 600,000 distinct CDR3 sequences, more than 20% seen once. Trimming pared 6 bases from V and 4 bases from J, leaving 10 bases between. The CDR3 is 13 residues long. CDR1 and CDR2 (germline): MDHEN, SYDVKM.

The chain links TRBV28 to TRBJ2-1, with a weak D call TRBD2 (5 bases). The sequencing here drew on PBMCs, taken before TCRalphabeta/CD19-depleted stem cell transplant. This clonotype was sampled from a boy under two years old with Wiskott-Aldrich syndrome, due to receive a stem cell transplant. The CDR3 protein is CASRPGEYNEQFF. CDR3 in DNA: TGTGCCAGCAGGCCCGGGGAGTACAATGAGCAGTTCTTC.